These T cell receptor beta chains were read from a single sample in a study of OX40 agonist ivuxolimab in advanced cancers. The protocol was immunoSEQ multiplex PCR, while the TCRdb copy is restricted to in-frame clones and leaves out a portion. The sample includes 25,000 to 35,000 clones, about four fifths of them seen just once. Here the sequenced sample was CD4+ or CD8+ T cells sorted from blood, taken in a trial of the OX40 agonist ivuxolimab. These receptors came from an adult with an advanced solid tumor such as melanoma, head and neck, liver or kidney cancer. The CDR3 runs from the conserved cysteine through the conserved F or W. D genes are given only for firm matches. Not all rows give a size; the values are once, few, many and, for expanded clones, a class.

clone size: -
D gene: -
J gene: TRBJ1-3
V gene: TRBV10-3
CDR3 DNA: TGTGCCACCGAGGGCCCAGGGACAACCAACTCTGGAAACACCATATATTTT
CDR3 protein: CATEGPGTTNSGNTIYF

clone size: -
D gene: TRBD2
J gene: TRBJ2-1
V gene: TRBV4-1
CDR3 DNA: TGCGCCAGCAGCCAGGGACTAGCGGCGTACAATGAGCAGTTCTTC
CDR3 protein: CASSQGLAAYNEQFF

clone size: -
D gene: -
J gene: TRBJ2-7
V gene: TRBV12-5
CDR3 DNA: TGTGCTAGTGGTTTGCTAAACCCTGGCGGGGCCCCCTACGAGCAGTACTTC
CDR3 protein: CASGLLNPGGAPYEQYF

clone size: -
D gene: TRBD1
J gene: TRBJ2-7
V gene: TRBV10-3
CDR3 DNA: TGTGCCATCAGCGAACAGGGGGCGATTTACGAGCAGTACTTC
CDR3 protein: CAISEQGAIYEQYF

clone size: -
D gene: TRBD1
J gene: TRBJ1-5
V gene: TRBV28
CDR3 DNA: TGTGCCAGCAGTTTATTATTAAGGGGACAGGCCCAACATTTT
CDR3 protein: CASSLLLRGQAQHF

clone size: -
D gene: -
J gene: TRBJ2-3
V gene: TRBV5-6
CDR3 DNA: TGTGCCAGCAAGGGGGAGGGGGCGAGGGCAGATACGCAGTATTTT
CDR3 protein: CASKGEGARADTQYF

clone size: -
D gene: -
J gene: TRBJ2-7
V gene: TRBV6-6
CDR3 DNA: TGTGCCAGCCGCCCGGGAGAGATCCACGAGCAGTACTTC
CDR3 protein: CASRPGEIHEQYF

clone size: -
D gene: TRBD2
J gene: TRBJ2-1
V gene: TRBV19
CDR3 DNA: TGTGCCAGTAGTATTAAGAGGACTAGCGGGCGCTTACATGAGCAGTTCTTC
CDR3 protein: CASSIKRTSGRLHEQFF

clone size: -
D gene: -
J gene: TRBJ1-5
V gene: TRBV15
CDR3 DNA: TGTGCCACCAGCGAGGGGCCCCCAGGGGCTCAGCCCCAGCATTTT
CDR3 protein: CATSEGPPGAQPQHF

clone size: -
D gene: -
J gene: TRBJ2-5
V gene: TRBV19
CDR3 DNA: TGTGCCAGTAGTATAGCCCACCCCCAGGGCCAACAAGAGACCCAGTACTTC
CDR3 protein: CASSIAHPQGQQETQYF

clone size: -
D gene: -
J gene: TRBJ1-3
V gene: TRBV15
CDR3 DNA: TGTGCCACCAGCGGGGGGAGTAACACCATATATTTT
CDR3 protein: CATSGGSNTIYF

clone size: -
D gene: TRBD2
J gene: TRBJ2-1
V gene: TRBV29-1
CDR3 DNA: TGCAGCGGCCAAGGACTAGCGGGAGCCCCTGGGGATGAGCAGTTCTTC
CDR3 protein: CSGQGLAGAPGDEQFF

clone size: -
D gene: -
J gene: TRBJ1-1
V gene: TRBV2
CDR3 DNA: TGTGCCAGCAGTGGACCAGGGATTCTGAGCACTGAAGCTTTCTTT
CDR3 protein: CASSGPGILSTEAFF

clone size: once
D gene: -
J gene: TRBJ1-5
V gene: TRBV7-3
CDR3 DNA: TGTGCCAGCAGCTTAGGGGGGGGTCAGCCCCAGCATTTT
CDR3 protein: CASSLGGGQPQHF

clone size: -
D gene: -
J gene: TRBJ1-1
V gene: TRBV19
CDR3 DNA: TGTGCCAGTAGCCATCACGAGGGCCCTGAAGATCAAGCTTTCTTT
CDR3 protein: CASSHHEGPEDQAFF

clone size: -
D gene: -
J gene: TRBJ2-7
V gene: TRBV6-5
CDR3 DNA: TGTGCCAGCAGATCGAAGGCGACCTACGAGCAGTACTTC
CDR3 protein: CASRSKATYEQYF

clone size: -
D gene: TRBD1
J gene: TRBJ2-7
V gene: TRBV5-1
CDR3 DNA: TGCGCCAGCAGACAGGGGGAGTACGAGCAGTACTTC
CDR3 protein: CASRQGEYEQYF

clone size: -
D gene: TRBD2
J gene: TRBJ2-7
V gene: TRBV5-1
CDR3 DNA: TGCGCCAGCAGCTTAGTAGGGGAGGGCTCCTACGAGCAGTACTTC
CDR3 protein: CASSLVGEGSYEQYF

clone size: -
D gene: -
J gene: TRBJ1-2
V gene: TRBV9
CDR3 DNA: TGTGCCAGCAGCGTAGGGGCCCACTATGGCTACACCTTC
CDR3 protein: CASSVGAHYGYTF

clone size: -
D gene: -
J gene: TRBJ2-7
V gene: TRBV6-1
CDR3 DNA: TGTGCCAGCAGTTTAAGTTCGGAGCAGTACTTC
CDR3 protein: CASSLSSEQYF

clone size: -
D gene: -
J gene: TRBJ2-4
V gene: TRBV29-1
CDR3 DNA: TGCAGCGTCGGAGGGGGGCCCGCAGCCAAAAACATTCAGTACTTC
CDR3 protein: CSVGGGPAAKNIQYF

clone size: -
D gene: TRBD1
J gene: TRBJ1-2
V gene: TRBV13
CDR3 DNA: TGTGCCAGCAGCTTAGATTTGGACAGGGGCCATGGCTACACCTTC
CDR3 protein: CASSLDLDRGHGYTF

clone size: -
D gene: TRBD2
J gene: TRBJ2-7
V gene: TRBV29-1
CDR3 DNA: TGCAGCGTTCTCGACAGCGGGGACTACGAGCAGTACTTC
CDR3 protein: CSVLDSGDYEQYF

clone size: -
D gene: -
J gene: TRBJ2-7
V gene: TRBV21-1
CDR3 DNA: TGTGCCAGCAGCAGGGGACAGGGGGTCTACGAGCAGTACTTC
CDR3 protein: CASSRGQGVYEQYF

clone size: -
D gene: TRBD2
J gene: TRBJ2-1
V gene: TRBV29-1
CDR3 DNA: TGCAGCGTTGAAGGGACCGCTAGCGGGACGTACAATGAGCAGTTCTTC
CDR3 protein: CSVEGTASGTYNEQFF

clone size: -
D gene: -
J gene: TRBJ2-5
V gene: TRBV27
CDR3 DNA: TGTGCCAGCACCCCCCGTGGTAGCGCAGAAGAGACCCAGTACTTC
CDR3 protein: CASTPRGSAEETQYF

clone size: -
D gene: -
J gene: TRBJ2-7
V gene: TRBV5-1
CDR3 DNA: TGCGCCAGCAGCTTGGTCGGCCTCCGGACATACGAGCAGTACTTC
CDR3 protein: CASSLVGLRTYEQYF

clone size: -
D gene: -
J gene: TRBJ2-7
V gene: TRBV7-9
CDR3 DNA: TGTGCCAGCAGCTTGACAGATTACGAGCAGTACTTC
CDR3 protein: CASSLTDYEQYF

clone size: -
D gene: -
J gene: TRBJ1-2
V gene: TRBV5-1
CDR3 DNA: TGCGCCAGCAGCTTGGCCGACAGCTATGGCTACACCTTC
CDR3 protein: CASSLADSYGYTF

clone size: once
D gene: -
J gene: TRBJ2-7
V gene: TRBV5-6
CDR3 DNA: TGTGCCAGCAGCCCAACGGGCTTTTCCTACGAGCAGTACTTC
CDR3 protein: CASSPTGFSYEQYF

clone size: -
D gene: TRBD1
J gene: TRBJ2-7
V gene: TRBV5-1
CDR3 DNA: TGCGCCAGCAGCCCCGGGACAGGGTACTACGAGCAGTACTTC
CDR3 protein: CASSPGTGYYEQYF

clone size: -
D gene: -
J gene: TRBJ2-1
V gene: TRBV2
CDR3 DNA: TGTGCCAGCAAATGGACAGATGCCTACAATGAGCAGTTCTTC
CDR3 protein: CASKWTDAYNEQFF

clone size: -
D gene: -
J gene: TRBJ1-6
V gene: TRBV10-1
CDR3 DNA: TGCGCCAGCAGTGATCCGCGTACGGATAATTCACCCCTCCACTTT
CDR3 protein: CASSDPRTDNSPLHF

clone size: -
D gene: -
J gene: TRBJ1-4
V gene: TRBV25-1
CDR3 DNA: TGTGCCAGCAGTGTGGGGAATGAAAAACTGTTTTTT
CDR3 protein: CASSVGNEKLFF

clone size: -
D gene: -
J gene: TRBJ1-6
V gene: TRBV27
CDR3 DNA: TGTGCCAGCAGTTTTAGGGGCCCGGGGTCACCCCTCCACTTT
CDR3 protein: CASSFRGPGSPLHF

clone size: -
D gene: -
J gene: TRBJ1-2
V gene: TRBV28
CDR3 DNA: TGTGCCAGCAGTTTCACAGGGAACTATGGCTACACCTTC
CDR3 protein: CASSFTGNYGYTF

clone size: once
D gene: TRBD2
J gene: TRBJ2-1
V gene: TRBV7-3
CDR3 DNA: TGTGCCAGCAGCTTAACCGGACTAGCGGGGGTGAATGAGCAGTTCTTC
CDR3 protein: CASSLTGLAGVNEQFF

clone size: -
D gene: -
J gene: TRBJ2-7
V gene: TRBV5-5
CDR3 DNA: TGTGCCAGCAGCTTGAGGTTGCTTTACGAGCAGTACTTC
CDR3 protein: CASSLRLLYEQYF

clone size: -
D gene: -
J gene: TRBJ2-1
V gene: TRBV7-3
CDR3 DNA: TGTGCCAGCAGCTCGGGCCGTCGGAATGAGCAGTTCTTC
CDR3 protein: CASSSGRRNEQFF

clone size: -
D gene: -
J gene: TRBJ2-1
V gene: TRBV5-4
CDR3 DNA: TGTGCCAGCAGCCCCGGACCGGCGCCCAACAATGAGCAGTTCTTC
CDR3 protein: CASSPGPAPNNEQFF

clone size: -
D gene: -
J gene: TRBJ2-2
V gene: TRBV7-9
CDR3 DNA: TGTGCCAGCAGCTTAGTTTTTGCGACCGGGGAGCTGTTTTTT
CDR3 protein: CASSLVFATGELFF